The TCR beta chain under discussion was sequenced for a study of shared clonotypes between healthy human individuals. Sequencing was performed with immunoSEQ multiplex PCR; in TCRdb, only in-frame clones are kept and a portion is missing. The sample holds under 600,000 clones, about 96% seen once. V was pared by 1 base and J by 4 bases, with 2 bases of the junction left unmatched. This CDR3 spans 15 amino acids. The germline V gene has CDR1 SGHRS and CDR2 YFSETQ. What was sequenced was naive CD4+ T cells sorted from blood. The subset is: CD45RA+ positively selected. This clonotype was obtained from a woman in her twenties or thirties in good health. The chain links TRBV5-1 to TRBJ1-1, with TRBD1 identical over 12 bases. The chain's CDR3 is CASSLMGQGATEAFF. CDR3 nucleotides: TGCGCCAGCAGCTTGATGGGACAGGGGGCCACTGAAGCTTTCTTT.